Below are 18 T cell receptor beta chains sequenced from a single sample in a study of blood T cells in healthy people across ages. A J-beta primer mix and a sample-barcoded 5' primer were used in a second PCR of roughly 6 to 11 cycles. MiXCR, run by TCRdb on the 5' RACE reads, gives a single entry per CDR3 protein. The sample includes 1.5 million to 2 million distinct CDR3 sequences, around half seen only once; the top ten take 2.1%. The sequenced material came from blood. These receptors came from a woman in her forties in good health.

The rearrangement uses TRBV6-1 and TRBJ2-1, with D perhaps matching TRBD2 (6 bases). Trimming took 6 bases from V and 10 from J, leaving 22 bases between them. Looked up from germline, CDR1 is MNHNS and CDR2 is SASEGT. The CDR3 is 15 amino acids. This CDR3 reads CASRGWGEASAEQFF. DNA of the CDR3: TGTGCCAGCAGGGGCTGGGGAGAGGCTAGCGCGGAGCAGTTCTTC.

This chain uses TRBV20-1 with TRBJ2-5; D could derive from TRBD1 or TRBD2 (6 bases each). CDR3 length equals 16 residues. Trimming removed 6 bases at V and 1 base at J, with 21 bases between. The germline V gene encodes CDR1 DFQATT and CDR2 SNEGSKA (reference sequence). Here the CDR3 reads CSAPTLRGGPQETQYF. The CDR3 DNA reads TGCAGTGCCCCTACCTTACGAGGGGGGCCCCAAGAGACCCAGTACTTC.

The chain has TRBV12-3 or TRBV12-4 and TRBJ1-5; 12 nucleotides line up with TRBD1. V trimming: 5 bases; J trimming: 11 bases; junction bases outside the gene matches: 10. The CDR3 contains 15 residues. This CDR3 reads CASSGSGTGGAAQHF. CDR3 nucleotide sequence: TGTGCCAGCAGTGGCTCCGGGACAGGGGGCGCCGCCCAGCATTTT.

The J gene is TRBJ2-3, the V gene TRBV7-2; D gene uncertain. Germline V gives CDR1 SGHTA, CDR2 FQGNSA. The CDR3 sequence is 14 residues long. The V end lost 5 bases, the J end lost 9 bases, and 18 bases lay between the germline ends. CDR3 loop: CASSPSLGEGTQYF. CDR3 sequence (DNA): TGTGCCAGCAGCCCATCCCTTGGGGAAGGGACGCAGTATTTT. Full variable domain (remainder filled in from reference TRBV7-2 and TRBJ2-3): GAGVSQSPSNKVTEKGKDVELRCDPISGHTALYWYRQSLGQGLEFLIYFQGNSAPDKSGLPSDRFSAERTGGSVSTLTIQRTQQEDSAVYLCASSPSLGEGTQYFGPGTRLTVL.

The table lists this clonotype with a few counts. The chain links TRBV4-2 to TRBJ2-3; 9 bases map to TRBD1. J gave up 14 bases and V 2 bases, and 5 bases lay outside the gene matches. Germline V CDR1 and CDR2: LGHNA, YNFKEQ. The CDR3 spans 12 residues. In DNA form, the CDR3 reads TGTGCCAGCAGCCAACGGGACAGGGTCGCGTATTTT. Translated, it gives CASSQRDRVAYF.

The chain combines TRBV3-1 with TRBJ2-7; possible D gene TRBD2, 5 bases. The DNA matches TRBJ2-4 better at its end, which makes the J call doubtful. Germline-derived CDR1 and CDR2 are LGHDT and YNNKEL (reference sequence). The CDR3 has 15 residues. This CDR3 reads CASSYRLRGMDIQYF. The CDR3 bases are TGTGCCAGCAGCTATCGACTAAGAGGGATGGACATTCAGTACTTC.

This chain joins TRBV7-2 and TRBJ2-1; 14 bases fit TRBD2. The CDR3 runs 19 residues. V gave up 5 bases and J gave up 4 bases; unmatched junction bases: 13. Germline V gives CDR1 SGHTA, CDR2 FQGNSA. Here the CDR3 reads CASSLRGTSGGTTYNEQFF. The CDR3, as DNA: TGTGCCAGCAGCCTAAGGGGGACTAGCGGGGGAACCACGTACAATGAGCAGTTCTTC.

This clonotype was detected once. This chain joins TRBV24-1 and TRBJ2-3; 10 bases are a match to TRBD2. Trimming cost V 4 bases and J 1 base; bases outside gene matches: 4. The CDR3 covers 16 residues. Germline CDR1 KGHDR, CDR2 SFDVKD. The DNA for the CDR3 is TGTGCCACCAGTGAAAAGGGGACTAGCGGCACAGATACGCAGTATTTT. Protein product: CATSEKGTSGTDTQYF.

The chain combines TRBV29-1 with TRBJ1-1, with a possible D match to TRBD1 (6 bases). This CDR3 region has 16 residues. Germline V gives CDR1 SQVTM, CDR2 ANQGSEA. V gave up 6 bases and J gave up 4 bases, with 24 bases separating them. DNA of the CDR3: TGCAGCGTCCAGGGCGAGAGCAGGGGACGGGGCACTGAAGCTTTCTTT. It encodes CSVQGESRGRGTEAFF.

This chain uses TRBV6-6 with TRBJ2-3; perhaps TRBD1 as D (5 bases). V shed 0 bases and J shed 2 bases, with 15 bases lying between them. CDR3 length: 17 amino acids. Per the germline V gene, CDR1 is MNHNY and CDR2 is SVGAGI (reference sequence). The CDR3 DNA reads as TGTGCCAGCAGTTACTCGCTTCGGCAGGGTGACACAGATACGCAGTATTTT. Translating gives CASSYSLRQGDTDTQYF.

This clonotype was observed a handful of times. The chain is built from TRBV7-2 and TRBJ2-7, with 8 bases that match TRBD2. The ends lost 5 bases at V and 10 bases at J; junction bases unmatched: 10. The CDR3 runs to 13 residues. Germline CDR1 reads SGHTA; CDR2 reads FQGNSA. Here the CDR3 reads CASSGLAKTTQYF. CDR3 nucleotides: TGTGCCAGCAGCGGACTAGCTAAGACAACCCAGTACTTC.

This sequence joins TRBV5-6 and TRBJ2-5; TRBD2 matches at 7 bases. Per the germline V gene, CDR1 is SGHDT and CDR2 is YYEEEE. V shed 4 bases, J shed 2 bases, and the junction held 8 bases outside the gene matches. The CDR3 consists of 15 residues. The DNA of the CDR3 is TGTGCCAGCAGCACGGGTTTGCGGGGGCAAGAGACCCAGTACTTC. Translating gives CASSTGLRGQETQYF.

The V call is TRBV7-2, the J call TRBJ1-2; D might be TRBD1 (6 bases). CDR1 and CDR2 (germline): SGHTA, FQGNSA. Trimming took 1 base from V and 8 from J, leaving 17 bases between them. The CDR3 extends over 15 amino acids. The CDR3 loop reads CASSLGVIRGGGYTF. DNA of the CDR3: TGTGCCAGCAGCTTAGGTGTGATCAGGGGCGGCGGCTACACCTTC.

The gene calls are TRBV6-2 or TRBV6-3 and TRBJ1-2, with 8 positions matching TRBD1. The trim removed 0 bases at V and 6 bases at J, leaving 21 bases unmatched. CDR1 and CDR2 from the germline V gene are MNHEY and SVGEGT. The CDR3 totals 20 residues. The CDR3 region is CASSYSDSGFGQGPLDGYTF. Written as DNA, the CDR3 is TGTGCCAGCAGTTACTCGGATAGTGGATTCGGACAGGGCCCATTGGATGGCTACACCTTC.

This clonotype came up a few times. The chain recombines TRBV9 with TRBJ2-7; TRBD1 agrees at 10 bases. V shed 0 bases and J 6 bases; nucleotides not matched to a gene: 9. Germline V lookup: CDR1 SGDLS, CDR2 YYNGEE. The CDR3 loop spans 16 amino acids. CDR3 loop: CASSVGGQGIALEQYF. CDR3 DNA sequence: TGTGCCAGCAGCGTAGGGGGACAGGGGATCGCCCTCGAGCAGTACTTC.

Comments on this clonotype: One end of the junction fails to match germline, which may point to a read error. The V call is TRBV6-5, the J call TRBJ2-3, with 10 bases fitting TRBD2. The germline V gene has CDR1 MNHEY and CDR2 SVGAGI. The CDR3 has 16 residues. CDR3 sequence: CASSHLAGDFTDTLYF. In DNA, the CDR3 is TGTGCCAGCAGTCATCTAGCGGGAGATTTCACAGATACGCTGTATTTT.

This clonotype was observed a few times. The CDR3 DNA reads TGTGCCAGCAGTCGCCGGACAGGCAATCAGCCCCAGCATTTT. Encoded protein: CASSRRTGNQPQHF. This chain connects TRBV27 to TRBJ1-5, with a tentative D call TRBD1 (6 bases). This CDR3 contains 14 residues. Germline assignment: CDR1 MNHEY and CDR2 SMNVEV (reference sequence). The V and J ends lost 5 bases and 2 bases respectively, with 10 bases between them.

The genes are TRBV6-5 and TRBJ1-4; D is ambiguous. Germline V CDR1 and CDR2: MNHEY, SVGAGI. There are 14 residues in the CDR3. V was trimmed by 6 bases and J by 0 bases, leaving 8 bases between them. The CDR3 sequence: CASREDPTNEKLFF. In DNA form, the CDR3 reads TGTGCCAGCAGAGAGGACCCAACTAATGAAAAACTGTTTTTT.